These T cell receptor beta chains were read from a single sample in a study of CD8 T cells in Susac syndrome. TCRdb analysed the immunoSEQ multiplex PCR reads with MiXCR anew, one entry per CDR3 protein. This table holds 85,000 to 130,000 distinct CDR3 sequences, less than 95% found once. The source material was CD8+ T cells from PBMCs. The receptors come from a human donor with Susac syndrome. The CDR3 runs from the conserved cysteine through the conserved F or W. The order of the fields is V gene, D gene, clone size, J gene, CDR3 DNA, CDR3 protein. A D gene is named only where the DNA matches it firmly. The listing skips clone size in some rows; elsewhere it reads once, few, many or a size class.

V: TRBV15; D: NA; size: NA; J: TRBJ1-6; DNA: TGTGCCACCAGCAGAGAGGCAGGCCTACATTCACCCCTCCACTTT; CDR3: CATSREAGLHSPLHF
V: TRBV25-1; D: TRBD1; size: NA; J: TRBJ2-7; DNA: TGTGCCAGCAGTGGGAAGACAGGGGGCTGGGAGCAGTACTTC; CDR3: CASSGKTGGWEQYF
V: TRBV6-2/TRBV6-3; D: NA; size: NA; J: TRBJ2-1; DNA: TGTGCCAGCAGTTACAGGATAGACTACAATGAGCAGTTCTTC; CDR3: CASSYRIDYNEQFF
V: TRBV3-1; D: TRBD2; size: NA; J: TRBJ2-1; DNA: TGTGCCAGCAGCCAGGGACTAGCGGGGGGCCCATACAATGAGCAGTTCTTC; CDR3: CASSQGLAGGPYNEQFF
V: TRBV3-1; D: NA; size: NA; J: TRBJ2-5; DNA: TGTGCCAGCAGCCAAGATAGGCTAGCGAGAGGAGAGACCCAGTACTTC; CDR3: CASSQDRLARGETQYF
V: TRBV6-2/TRBV6-3; D: TRBD2; size: NA; J: TRBJ2-2; DNA: TGTGCCAGCAGTAACCGGGGGGGCCATACCGGGGAGCTGTTTTTT; CDR3: CASSNRGGHTGELFF
V: TRBV11-1; D: TRBD1; size: NA; J: TRBJ2-5; DNA: TGTGCCAGCAGCTTGCCCTGGGGGATTATCAATCCGGGACAGGGTGAAGAGACCCAGTACTTC; CDR3: CASSLPWGIINPGQGEETQYF
V: TRBV5-1; D: TRBD1; size: NA; J: TRBJ1-1; DNA: TGCGCCAGCAGCACCGACAGGGAAAGGAGAACTGAAGCTTTCTTT; CDR3: CASSTDRERRTEAFF
V: TRBV25-1; D: TRBD1; size: NA; J: TRBJ2-1; DNA: TGTGCCAGCAGTTCCCCCGGGACAGGGGGAAATGAGCAGTTCTTC; CDR3: CASSSPGTGGNEQFF
V: TRBV20-1; D: TRBD1; size: NA; J: TRBJ1-6; DNA: TGCAGTGCTAGAAAACAGGGGGATGGTTCACCCCTCCACTTT; CDR3: CSARKQGDGSPLHF
V: TRBV29-1; D: NA; size: NA; J: TRBJ1-2; DNA: TGCAGCGCTTCGGGAGGCTACACCTTC; CDR3: CSASGGYTF
V: TRBV6-2/TRBV6-3; D: TRBD2; size: NA; J: TRBJ2-4; DNA: TGTGCCAGCAGTTACTCGCTCCTTACTAGCGGGGGAGCCAAAAACATTCAGTACTTC; CDR3: CASSYSLLTSGGAKNIQYF
V: TRBV6-2/TRBV6-3; D: NA; size: NA; J: TRBJ2-2; DNA: TGTGCCAGCACCACTAGATCCCCCGGGGAGCTGTTTTTT; CDR3: CASTTRSPGELFF
V: TRBV20-1; D: TRBD2; size: NA; J: TRBJ2-7; DNA: TGCAGTGCTAGTTACTCGACTAGCGGGGCTCCTTACGAGCAGTACTTC; CDR3: CSASYSTSGAPYEQYF
V: TRBV6-2/TRBV6-3; D: NA; size: NA; J: TRBJ2-1; DNA: TGTGCCACCGGCGGGGCAGCGGGCTCCTACAATGAGCAGTTCTTC; CDR3: CATGGAAGSYNEQFF
V: TRBV7-9; D: NA; size: NA; J: TRBJ2-5; DNA: TGTGCCAGCAGCTTGTTGGTGGGGGGCGCGGAGACCCAGTACTTC; CDR3: CASSLLVGGAETQYF
V: TRBV10-3; D: NA; size: NA; J: TRBJ2-6; DNA: TGTGCCATCACTGACAGCCCTTTTTCTGGGGCCAACGTCCTGACTTTC; CDR3: CAITDSPFSGANVLTF
V: TRBV5-4; D: NA; size: once; J: TRBJ1-5; DNA: TGTGCCAGCAGCTTGGGGATCAATCAGCCCCAGCATTTT; CDR3: CASSLGINQPQHF
V: TRBV7-6; D: TRBD2; size: NA; J: TRBJ2-1; DNA: TGTGCCAGCAGCTTAGGTCCTAGCGGGGGGGAGCAGTTCTTC; CDR3: CASSLGPSGGEQFF
V: TRBV5-1; D: TRBD1; size: NA; J: TRBJ2-7; DNA: TGCGCCAGCAGCCCGGGACAGGCGAACGAGCAGTACTTC; CDR3: CASSPGQANEQYF
V: TRBV5-1; D: NA; size: NA; J: TRBJ2-3; DNA: TGCGCCAGCAGCTCGGCCCCGGCGACCACAGATACGCAGTATTTT; CDR3: CASSSAPATTDTQYF
V: TRBV4-3; D: NA; size: NA; J: TRBJ1-4; DNA: TGCGCCAGCAGCCTATTGTCCAGGGGTAATGAAAAACTGTTTTTT; CDR3: CASSLLSRGNEKLFF
V: TRBV5-1; D: TRBD1; size: NA; J: TRBJ2-1; DNA: TGCGCCAGCAGCTCCAGGACAGGGGGCGAATACAATGAGCAGTTCTTC; CDR3: CASSSRTGGEYNEQFF
V: TRBV3-1; D: NA; size: NA; J: TRBJ2-5; DNA: TGTGCCAGCAGCCGGGCAAGCCGCGAGGTAGAGACCCAGTACTTC; CDR3: CASSRASREVETQYF
V: TRBV9; D: NA; size: NA; J: TRBJ2-7; DNA: TGTGCCAGCAGCCCCCGTTGGAACGAGCAGTACTTC; CDR3: CASSPRWNEQYF
V: TRBV19; D: TRBD2; size: once; J: TRBJ2-1; DNA: TGTGCCAGTGCTCTAGCGGACTACAATGAGCAGTTCTTC; CDR3: CASALADYNEQFF
V: TRBV5-6; D: NA; size: NA; J: TRBJ1-5; DNA: TGTGCCAGCAGCTCCGGGGCCCCTTATAGCAATCAGCCCCAGCATTTT; CDR3: CASSSGAPYSNQPQHF
V: TRBV9; D: NA; size: once; J: TRBJ2-1; DNA: TGTGCCAGCAGCGAGCCCCAGAACGTTGAGCAGTTCTTC; CDR3: CASSEPQNVEQFF
V: TRBV10-1; D: TRBD2; size: NA; J: TRBJ2-7; DNA: TGCGCCAGCAGTGTAGAGACTAGCGGGGGCTACGAGCAGTACTTC; CDR3: CASSVETSGGYEQYF
V: TRBV12-3/TRBV12-4; D: NA; size: NA; J: TRBJ2-6; DNA: TGTGCCAGCAGTTTGTCTGGTTCTGGGGCCAACGTCCTGACTTTC; CDR3: CASSLSGSGANVLTF
V: TRBV4-1; D: NA; size: NA; J: TRBJ1-1; DNA: TGCGCCAGCAGCCAAGATCGGGGGGGCACTGAAGCTTTCTTT; CDR3: CASSQDRGGTEAFF
V: TRBV4-2; D: TRBD1; size: NA; J: TRBJ1-5; DNA: TGTGCCAGCAGCCAGGCGACCGGGACAGGGAGTCAGCCCCAGCATTTT; CDR3: CASSQATGTGSQPQHF
V: TRBV20-1; D: NA; size: NA; J: TRBJ2-5; DNA: TGCAGTGCTAGAGGGAGAGGGCCGGAGACCCAGTACTTC; CDR3: CSARGRGPETQYF
V: TRBV5-4; D: NA; size: NA; J: TRBJ1-2; DNA: TGTGCCAGCAGCTTGGCCCTACAGGGCGGCTATGGCTACACCTTC; CDR3: CASSLALQGGYGYTF
V: TRBV19; D: NA; size: NA; J: TRBJ2-7; DNA: TGTGCCAGTAGTCCTGGACTGATTAACGAGCAGTACTTC; CDR3: CASSPGLINEQYF
V: TRBV6-2/TRBV6-3; D: NA; size: once; J: TRBJ1-6; DNA: TGTGCCAGCAGTTACGAAGGGTTCTCCTATAATTCACCCCTCCACTTT; CDR3: CASSYEGFSYNSPLHF
V: TRBV7-9; D: NA; size: once; J: TRBJ1-2; DNA: TGTGCCAGCAGCTTAATAACCTATGGCTACACCTTC; CDR3: CASSLITYGYTF
V: TRBV7-6; D: NA; size: NA; J: TRBJ2-5; DNA: TGTGCCACCCTCCCCACTAGGGACGCTTTCCAGTACTTC; CDR3: CATLPTRDAFQYF